The entry that follows covers one T cell receptor (beta chain) sequence. This sample was taken from a study of T cell changes during pregnancy in multiple sclerosis. Germline V lookup: CDR1 LGHNA, CDR2 YSLEER. V was pared by 4 bases and J by 2 bases, with 12 bases between. The CDR3 covers 14 residues. TCRdb's copy holds only in-frame clones and misses some; the assay was immunoSEQ multiplex PCR. The table lists some 70,000 clones, roughly nine tenths of them singletons. The chain carries TRBV4-3 and TRBJ2-7, with D perhaps TRBD2 (6 bases). The sample consisted of peripheral blood, taken in the third trimester of pregnancy. The receptor's source is a female donor with multiple sclerosis, enrolled in a pregnancy study. The CDR3: CASSREAGPYEQYF. The CDR3 nucleotides are TGCGCCAGCAGCCGGGAGGCAGGGCCCTACGAGCAGTACTTC.